This TCR beta chain was observed in a study of identical twins. The donors were all healthy and Caucasian. With template switching, a universal primer site was added, and the cDNA carried unique molecular identifiers. TCRdb used MiXCR to reprocess the 5' RACE reads, holding one entry per CDR3 protein. The sample contains 650,000 to 800,000 distinct CDR3 sequences, approximately 9% of which appear only once. This CDR3 has 18 residues. CDR1 and CDR2 (germline): SGHRS, YFSETQ. V shed 2 bases and J shed 1 base, with 16 bases lying between them. These data were also reused for a study on yellow fever vaccine responses in identical twins.

The sample consisted of PBMCs. The chain joins TRBV5-1 to TRBJ2-6, with D perhaps assigned TRBD1 or TRBD2 (6 bases each). The receptor was derived from a young woman in good health. This chain's CDR3 is CASSFGGPGASGANVLTF. In DNA form, the CDR3 reads TGCGCCAGCAGCTTTGGGGGCCCGGGGGCTTCTGGGGCCAACGTCCTGACTTTC. Combining the CDR3 with reference TRBV5-1 and TRBJ2-6 gives the whole variable domain KAGVTQTPRYLIKTRGQQVTLSCSPISGHRSVSWYQQTPGQGLQFLFEYFSETQRNKGNFPGRFSGRQFSNSRSEMNVSTLELGDSALYLCASSFGGPGASGANVLTFGAGSRLTVL.